Following are 28 T cell receptor beta chains from one sample sequenced in a study of blood T cell repertoires in COVID-19. Clones were sequenced by immunoSEQ multiplex PCR, and TCRdb holds only the in-frame ones, with some missing. The sample holds 200,000 to 250,000 clones, roughly 84% seen once. Sequenced sample: peripheral blood. These receptor sequences come from a woman of 80 years or more with active or convalescent COVID-19.

CDR3 amino acids: CASSLIRQETQYF. The CDR3 region has the DNA TGTGCCAGCAGTTTAATCAGACAAGAGACCCAGTACTTC. This chain joins TRBV27 and TRBJ2-5; D remains ambiguous. CDR1 MNHEY and CDR2 SMNVEV come from the germline V gene (reference sequence). Between the trimmed V and J ends, which lost 2 bases and 2 bases, there was a span of 6 bases. CDR3 size: 13 residues.

This clone was counted a single time. The V and J genes are TRBV11-1 and TRBJ1-1, with 8 bases identical to TRBD1. CDR3 length: 15 residues. Trimming at V came to 4 bases and at J to 5 bases, leaving 9 bases not matched to a gene. The germline gives CDR1 SGHAT, CDR2 FQDESV (reference sequence). CDR3 loop: CASSWRQGWETEAFF. In nucleotides, the CDR3 is TGTGCCAGCAGCTGGAGACAGGGGTGGGAGACTGAAGCTTTCTTT.

This clone was detected once. V usage is TRBV4-2 and J usage is TRBJ1-1; TRBD1 might be the D (6 bases). The germline V gene has CDR1 LGHNA and CDR2 YNFKEQ. The CDR3 is 15 amino acids. V was cut by 4 bases and J by 1 base, with 13 bases left in between. The CDR3 is CASSRTTGANTEAFF. CDR3 in DNA: TGTGCCAGCAGCCGGACGACAGGAGCGAACACTGAAGCTTTCTTT.

DNA for the CDR3: TGTGCCAGCGGGGGGGACATGGGCTCCTACAATGAGCAGTTCTTC. It encodes CASGGDMGSYNEQFF. The rearrangement joins TRBV4-2 to TRBJ2-1; tentatively, D is TRBD2 (7 bases). The CDR3 extends over 15 amino acids. V was clipped by 8 bases and J by 0 bases, with 14 bases between them. Germline V gene data show CDR1 as LGHNA and CDR2 as YNFKEQ.

J is TRBJ2-2 and V is TRBV18, with D maybe TRBD2 (7 bases). Deletions cut 1 base from V and 2 bases from J, with 11 bases between. CDR1 KGHSH and CDR2 LQKENI come from the germline V gene. The CDR3 is 16 residues long. The CDR3 coding sequence is TGTGCCAGCTCACCACTGACGGGGGGCAACACCGGGGAGCTGTTTTTT. This gives the protein CASSPLTGGNTGELFF.

The gene calls are TRBV6-5 and TRBJ1-2; TRBD1 agrees at 9 bases. Per germline, CDR1 MNHEY and CDR2 SVGAGI. V gave up 2 bases and J gave up 2 bases; unmatched junction bases: 6. This CDR3 region has 16 residues. CDR3 residues: CASSYARQGENYGYTF. The CDR3 nucleotides read TGTGCCAGCAGTTACGCCCGACAGGGGGAAAACTATGGCTACACCTTC.

In this sample, this clone turned up once. The J gene is TRBJ2-3, the V gene TRBV7-2; 10 bases map to TRBD2. The CDR3 covers 15 residues. The germline V gene has CDR1 SGHTA and CDR2 FQGNSA. The ends lost 3 bases at V and 5 bases at J; junction bases unmatched: 5. The CDR3 nucleotides read TGTGCCAGCAGCTTGGGGCTAGCGGGAGTAGATACGCAGTATTTT. Amino acid sequence: CASSLGLAGVDTQYF.

V is TRBV5-1 and J is TRBJ2-3; weak D call: TRBD2 (6 bases). Deletions cut 0 bases from V and 5 bases from J, with 16 bases between. Germline-derived CDR1 and CDR2 are SGHRS and YFSETQ. CDR3 size: 16 residues. CDR3 DNA sequence: TGCGCCAGCAGCTTGGGGACGGCGGGAAGGGGAGATACGCAGTATTTT. Translated, it gives CASSLGTAGRGDTQYF.

The chain joins TRBV18 to TRBJ2-5; 8 positions match TRBD1. The CDR3 consists of 15 residues. The J segment lost 2 bases and the V segment lost 4 bases, leaving 6 bases of the junction unmatched. Germline V gene lookup returns CDR1 KGHSH and CDR2 LQKENI. DNA for the CDR3: TGTGCCAGCTCACGCGGGACAGGAGTACAAGAGACCCAGTACTTC. This gives the protein CASSRGTGVQETQYF.

The gene calls are TRBV11-2 and TRBJ2-1; maybe TRBD2 (6 bases). V lost 4 bases to trimming and J lost 4 bases, with 11 bases between them. The CDR3 loop spans 14 amino acids. The germline gives CDR1 SGHAT, CDR2 FQNNGV. This CDR3 reads CASSSGTPYNEQFF. The CDR3 region has the DNA TGTGCCAGCAGCTCCGGGACTCCTTACAATGAGCAGTTCTTC. The full variable domain, rest sourced from reference TRBV11-2 and TRBJ2-1, is EAGVAQSPRYKIIEKRQSVAFWCNPISGHATLYWYQQILGQGPKLLIQFQNNGVVDDSQLPKDRFSAERLKGVDSTLKIQPAKLEDSAVYLCASSSGTPYNEQFFGPGTRLTVL.

The gene calls are TRBV25-1 and TRBJ1-1, with D possibly matching TRBD1 (5 bases). This CDR3 has 14 amino acids. Deletions cut 7 bases from V and 5 bases from J, with 17 bases between. The germline V gene has CDR1 MGHDK and CDR2 SYGVNS. The CDR3 nucleotides read TGTGCCAGCAACCCGGGGGGGGTCGGAACTGAAGCTTTCTTT. Translation gives CASNPGGVGTEAFF.

This clone is a singleton in its sample. The chain uses TRBV7-3 and TRBJ1-2, with D maybe TRBD1 (6 bases). The CDR3 covers 12 residues. The germline gives CDR1 SGHTA, CDR2 FQGTGA. V lost 4 bases to trimming and J lost 7 bases, with 10 bases between them. The CDR3 nucleotides read TGTGCCAGCAGCTCAGGGGCGGGTGGCTACACCTTC. This sequence encodes CASSSGAGGYTF.

The chain carries TRBV7-9 and TRBJ1-5, with 12 bases identical to TRBD1. CDR1 is SEHNR, CDR2 FQNEAQ, per germline (reference sequence). V gave up 5 bases and J gave up 6 bases; unmatched junction bases: 5. This CDR3 comprises 15 residues. CDR3 nucleotides: TGTGCCAGCAGCCCGGGACAGGGGGCGGGTCAGCCCCAGCATTTT. It encodes CASSPGQGAGQPQHF.

V and J are TRBV7-2 and TRBJ1-1; 8 bases are shared with TRBD1. This CDR3 has 13 amino acids. With 7 bases clipped from V and 1 base from J, the junction kept 2 bases outside the gene matches. Looked up from germline, CDR1 is SGHTA and CDR2 is FQGNSA. The CDR3 protein is CASTDRANTEAFF. CDR3 in DNA: TGTGCCAGCACGGACAGGGCGAACACTGAAGCTTTCTTT. Combining the CDR3 with reference TRBV7-2 and TRBJ1-1 gives the whole variable domain GAGVSQSPSNKVTEKGKDVELRCDPISGHTALYWYRQSLGQGLEFLIYFQGNSAPDKSGLPSDRFSAERTGGSVSTLTIQRTQQEDSAVYLCASTDRANTEAFFGQGTRLTVV.

This clone has more than one count but fewer than ten. The chain combines TRBV2 with TRBJ1-2; TRBD1 matches at 8 bases. The CDR3 is made up of 13 amino acids. Trimming took 7 bases from V and 5 from J; bases not matched to a gene: 6. Germline V gene data show CDR1 as SNHLY and CDR2 as FYNNEI. Here the CDR3 reads CASNQDRDYGYTF. CDR3 coding DNA: TGTGCCAGCAACCAGGACAGGGATTATGGCTACACCTTC.

This chain joins TRBV15 and TRBJ1-2; 7 nucleotides match TRBD1. The CDR3 extends over 14 amino acids. Germline CDR1 LNHNV, CDR2 YYDKDF (reference sequence). V was pared by 0 bases and J by 7 bases, with 5 bases of the junction left unmatched. For the CDR3, the DNA is TGTGCCACCAGCAGAGATTTGGCAGGGGGTGGCTACACCTTC. Translated: CATSRDLAGGGYTF.

This clone occurred once. The chain carries TRBV2 and TRBJ2-2, with 14 positions matching TRBD2. The V gene's germline CDR1 is SNHLY and CDR2 FYNNEI. V gave up 7 bases and J gave up 6 bases; unmatched junction bases: 10. This CDR3 is 17 amino acids long. The CDR3 reads CASTPIEGLAGAGELFF. The CDR3 DNA follows: TGTGCCAGCACTCCAATCGAGGGACTAGCGGGGGCCGGGGAGCTGTTTTTT. The full variable domain, its missing parts supplied by reference TRBV2 and TRBJ2-2, is EPEVTQTPSHQVTQMGQEVILRCVPISNHLYFYWYRQILGQKVEFLVSFYNNEISEKSEIFDDQFSVERPDGSNFTLKIRSTKLEDSAMYFCASTPIEGLAGAGELFFGEGSRLTVL.

The chain links TRBV5-6 to TRBJ2-3, with 8 bases lining up with TRBD1. This CDR3 is built from 16 residues. The V and J ends lost 1 base and 4 bases, in that order; junction bases with no gene match: 8. The germline CDR1 and CDR2 sequences are SGHDT and YYEEEE. The CDR3 bases are TGTGCCAGCAGCTTGTTATCAGGGGGCCGGGCAGATACGCAGTATTTT. This sequence encodes CASSLLSGGRADTQYF.

The chain uses TRBV18 and TRBJ2-2; TRBD1 agrees at 8 bases. Germline V CDR1 and CDR2: KGHSH, LQKENI. V was pared by 2 bases and J by 2 bases, with 4 bases of the junction left unmatched. The CDR3 extends over 16 amino acids. The CDR3 bases are TGTGCCAGCTCACCATTTGGGACAGGCAACACCGGGGAGCTGTTTTTT. It specifies CASSPFGTGNTGELFF.

The chain has TRBV12-5 and TRBJ1-1; D may be TRBD1 (5 bases). V was pared by 5 bases and J by 5 bases, with 21 bases between. CDR3 length equals 16 residues. Germline loops: CDR1 LGHNT, CDR2 FRNRAP. The CDR3 loop is CASGRNSGPGQTEAFF. CDR3 bases: TGTGCTAGTGGTCGTAATTCAGGGCCAGGGCAAACTGAAGCTTTCTTT.

As concerns this clone: Germline and junction disagree at one end, which may indicate a read error. The chain carries TRBV7-9 and TRBJ1-1, with D perhaps matching TRBD1 (5 bases). The CDR3 is made up of 15 amino acids. From germline, CDR1 is SEHNR and CDR2 FQNEAQ (reference sequence). The CDR3 spells CASTLFSGGNTEAFF. The DNA for the CDR3 is TGTGCCAGCACCTTATTCTCCGGGGGGAACACTGAAGCTTTCTTT. The full variable domain, with the rest looked up from reference TRBV7-9 and TRBJ1-1, is DTGVSQNPRHKITKRGQNVTFRCDPISEHNRLYWYRQTLGQGPEFLTYFQNEAQLEKSRLLSDRFSAERPKGSFSTLEIQRTEQGDSAMYLCASTLFSGGNTEAFFGQGTRLTVV.

V gene TRBV25-1 combines with J gene TRBJ2-1; 9 bases agree with TRBD2. Trimming at V came to 2 bases and at J to 6 bases, leaving 11 bases not matched to a gene. This CDR3 has 17 residues. From germline, CDR1 is MGHDK and CDR2 SYGVNS. In nucleotides, the CDR3 is TGTGCCAGCAGTGAAATCGGTGGCGGGGGGGCGCCCAATGAGCAGTTCTTC. This codes for CASSEIGGGGAPNEQFF.

This chain joins TRBV2 and TRBJ1-2, with D possibly TRBD1 on 5 matching bases. The V end was cut by 4 bases, the J end by 4 bases, with 13 bases between. The CDR3 consists of 14 residues. The germline V gene encodes CDR1 SNHLY and CDR2 FYNNEI. In DNA, the CDR3 is TGTGCCAGCAGTGTCCAGGGAATGGGCTATGGCTACACCTTC. As protein: CASSVQGMGYGYTF.

The genes are TRBV4-2 and TRBJ1-4, with D possibly TRBD1 on 6 matching bases. Trimming cost V 0 bases and J 8 bases, with 13 bases left between them. CDR1 is LGHNA and CDR2 is YNFKEQ in the germline V gene. This CDR3 comprises 15 residues. The CDR3, as DNA: TGTGCCAGCAGCCAAGATGCAGGGGCGGAGGAAAAACTGTTTTTT. It yields the protein CASSQDAGAEEKLFF.

This clone was counted a single time. The rearrangement uses TRBV5-1 and TRBJ2-5, with 7 bases aligning to TRBD2. V lost 4 bases, J lost 2 bases, and 8 bases stayed unmatched. The CDR3 consists of 15 residues. The germline V gene encodes CDR1 SGHRS and CDR2 YFSETQ. The DNA for the CDR3 is TGCGCCAGCAGCACGTACGGGACTACACAAGAGACCCAGTACTTC. Translated, it gives CASSTYGTTQETQYF.

V and J are TRBV6-5 and TRBJ2-7, with D unresolved. Trimming took 0 bases from V and 3 from J, leaving 12 bases between them. The germline gives CDR1 MNHEY, CDR2 SVGAGI. The CDR3 is 15 amino acids. CDR3 loop: CASSYSYDSGYEQYF. CDR3 nucleotides: TGTGCCAGCAGTTACTCGTACGACTCGGGCTACGAGCAGTACTTC.

The J gene is TRBJ2-7, the V gene TRBV7-9; TRBD1 might be the D (5 bases). This CDR3 region has 13 residues. Looked up from germline, CDR1 is SEHNR and CDR2 is FQNEAQ (reference sequence). V lost 2 bases and J lost 7, with 12 bases in between. Written as DNA, the CDR3 is TGTGCCAGCAGCTTACAGGGTTTGGGGGAGCAGTACTTC. This sequence encodes CASSLQGLGEQYF.

J is TRBJ2-7 and V is TRBV6-5; TRBD1 matches 8 bases. CDR3 length equals 15 residues. The trim removed 6 bases at V and 4 bases at J, leaving 11 bases unmatched. CDR1 is MNHEY, CDR2 SVGAGI, per germline. The CDR3 sequence: CASRKRTDRDYEQYF. The CDR3 DNA is TGTGCCAGCAGAAAGCGGACGGACAGGGATTACGAGCAGTACTTC.